This T cell receptor (beta chain) appears in the sequencing data of a study of T-cell memory formation after mild COVID-19. Study results and caveats: Pre-infection memory held some responding clones, suggesting pre-existing cross-reactive T cells responded.

It was 5'RACE with constant-segment primers that produced the TCR alpha and TCR beta cDNA libraries, which carried sample barcodes and UMIs. Each CDR3 protein is one row after TCRdb ran MiXCR on the 5' RACE reads. Of 100,000 to 150,000 distinct CDR3 sequences in the sample, over 15% were seen once. In its sample, this clonotype was seen a few times. The antigen remains undetermined. V dropped 5 bases and J dropped 0 bases, with 10 bases sitting between them. Germline CDR1 reads MNHEY; CDR2 reads SVGEGT. This CDR3 is built from 15 residues. This receptor was identified in a man aged 18 to 29 who had mild COVID-19 (a few samples of this study predate the infection). Cell type and time point are not known. The specimen was PBMCs or a T cell subset sorted from them (not recorded which). The chain employs TRBV6-2 or TRBV6-3 and TRBJ2-2; no clear D gene. Written as DNA, the CDR3 is TGTGCCAGCAGTCTCGATTCGTCGAACACCGGGGAGCTGTTTTTT. The encoded protein is CASSLDSSNTGELFF.